These 30 T cell receptor beta chains were sequenced from one sample in a study of CD8+ T cells in alopecia areata. Reverse transcription of extracted RNA yielded cDNA, which provided the sequencing template. Profiling relied on immunoSEQ multiplex PCR, and the TCRdb table lists in-frame clones only, not all of them. The sample has hundreds of thousands of clones, about two thirds seen once; the top ten hold 0.95% to 1.5%. The sample consisted of CD4+ T cells sorted from blood, taken at week 0. The receptor set was obtained from a human donor with alopecia areata.

V gene TRBV4-1 combines with J gene TRBJ1-4; perhaps TRBD1 as D (5 bases). The germline V gene has CDR1 MGHRA and CDR2 YSYEKL. V was pared by 3 bases and J by 3 bases, with 11 bases between. The CDR3 loop spans 15 amino acids. The CDR3 region has the DNA TGCGCCAGCAGCCAGGAGGGGTGGGCTAATGAAAAACTGTTTTTT. Translated, it gives CASSQEGWANEKLFF.

The chain uses TRBV18 and TRBJ1-5; D is possibly TRBD1 (6 bases). In germline, CDR1 is KGHSH, CDR2 LQKENI. This CDR3 region has 13 residues. V lost 6 bases and J lost 3, with 9 bases in between. The CDR3 spells CASSRDNNQPQHF. In DNA form, the CDR3 reads TGTGCCAGCTCCCGGGACAACAATCAGCCCCAGCATTTT.

This rearrangement joins TRBV4-2 to TRBJ2-3, with 10 bases lining up with TRBD2. The V gene end was trimmed by 5 bases and the J gene end by 2 bases; junction bases not matched to a gene: 7. Germline loops: CDR1 LGHNA, CDR2 YNFKEQ. This CDR3 region has 16 residues. Here the CDR3 reads CASSSTSGEITDTQYF. The DNA of the CDR3 is TGTGCCAGCAGCTCAACTAGCGGGGAGATCACAGATACGCAGTATTTT.

V gene TRBV30 combines with J gene TRBJ2-3; TRBD2 agrees at 13 bases. Trimming at V came to 3 bases and at J to 2 bases, leaving 5 bases not matched to a gene. CDR1 is GTSNPN and CDR2 is SVGIG in the germline V gene (reference sequence). The CDR3 covers 16 residues. The CDR3 reads CAWSGGTSGITDTQYF. The CDR3 DNA sequence: TGTGCCTGGAGCGGTGGGACTAGCGGGATCACAGATACGCAGTATTTT.

This clone was observed a handful of times. V gene TRBV29-1 combines with J gene TRBJ1-4; D not resolved. There are 12 residues in the CDR3. V lost 7 bases to trimming and J lost 2 bases, with 8 bases between them. Germline V gene lookup returns CDR1 SQVTM and CDR2 ANQGSEA. The CDR3 DNA reads TGCAGCGGGGCCTCGACTAATGAAAAACTGTTTTTT. It translates to CSGASTNEKLFF.

The chain is built from TRBV29-1 and TRBJ2-4; 7 bases are shared with TRBD1. This CDR3 has 13 amino acids. The germline CDR1 and CDR2 sequences are SQVTM and ANQGSEA. The V segment lost 7 bases and the J segment 4 bases; nucleotides outside the gene matches: 7. In DNA form, the CDR3 reads TGCAGCGGTAAACCGGGACAGAAAAACATTCAGTACTTC. It encodes CSGKPGQKNIQYF.

This chain connects TRBV18 to TRBJ2-4, with a weak D call TRBD2 (6 bases). The ends were cut back, 0 bases at V and 16 bases at J, with 22 bases in the middle. CDR3 length: 15 amino acids. Germline V gives CDR1 KGHSH, CDR2 LQKENI. CDR3 in DNA: TGTGCCAGCTCACCACCGGAGGGGATGCGGGTACCTGGTTACTTC. It specifies CASSPPEGMRVPGYF.

This chain uses TRBV6-5 with TRBJ1-6; no reliable D call. CDR1 is MNHEY and CDR2 is SVGAGI in the germline V gene. V was clipped by 0 bases and J by 6 bases, with 12 bases between them. The CDR3 runs to 16 residues. CDR3 bases: TGTGCCAGCAGTTACTCACCTAGGCATACTAATTCACCCCTCCACTTT. Amino acid sequence: CASSYSPRHTNSPLHF.

This clone was observed a handful of times. CDR3 residues: CASSLRAGGAADTQYF. The CDR3 DNA sequence: TGCGCCAGCAGTCTCAGGGCAGGGGGCGCGGCAGATACGCAGTATTTT. The V and J genes are TRBV23-1 and TRBJ2-3; the match to TRBD1 covers 8 bases. TRBV23-1 is an open reading frame whose function is uncertain. Germline trimming cut 4 bases from V and 4 bases from J; bases unmatched to any gene: 10. The CDR3 has 16 amino acids.

The table lists this clone with a count of one. This chain connects TRBV4-3 to TRBJ1-4; possible D gene TRBD1, 5 bases. Trimming pared 0 bases from V and 8 bases from J, leaving 10 bases between. The V gene's germline CDR1 is LGHNA and CDR2 YSLEER. The CDR3 consists of 14 residues. CDR3 sequence: CASSQERGREKLFF. The CDR3 DNA reads TGCGCCAGCAGCCAAGAACGGGGACGGGAAAAACTGTTTTTT.

The V call is TRBV27, the J call TRBJ1-6, with 7 nucleotides matching TRBD1. This CDR3 comprises 14 residues. Germline assignment: CDR1 MNHEY and CDR2 SMNVEV (reference sequence). V was pared by 3 bases and J by 7 bases, with 3 bases of the junction left unmatched. Here the CDR3 DNA reads TGTGCCAGCAGTTTGGGACAGATAAATTCACCCCTCCACTTT. This codes for CASSLGQINSPLHF.

The rearrangement links TRBV5-4 to TRBJ2-7, with D hard to call. V gave up 1 base and J gave up 0 bases, with 8 bases separating them. The V gene's germline CDR1 is SGHNT and CDR2 YYREEE (reference sequence). This CDR3 spans 14 amino acids. CDR3 region: CASSLLGSSYEQYF. CDR3 nucleotide sequence: TGTGCCAGCAGCTTGTTGGGGTCCTCCTACGAGCAGTACTTC.

The rearrangement links TRBV7-8 to TRBJ2-5; no reliable D call. V was pared by 11 bases and J by 5 bases, with 12 bases between. Germline values: CDR1 SGHVS, CDR2 FQNEAQ. The CDR3 sequence is 11 residues long. The CDR3 DNA reads as TGTGCCTCCACCCCAGTGGAGACCCAGTACTTC. This sequence encodes CASTPVETQYF.

CDR3 in DNA: TGTGCCAGCAGCTTGGACGGGGAAACTGAAGCTTTCTTT. It encodes CASSLDGETEAFF. The V and J genes are TRBV5-4 and TRBJ1-1; D unresolved. CDR1 and CDR2 from the germline V gene are SGHNT and YYREEE (reference sequence). The V end lost 0 bases, the J end lost 5 bases, and 8 bases lay between the germline ends. The CDR3 is 13 residues long.

The rearrangement joins TRBV5-1 to TRBJ2-3; 12 positions agree with TRBD2. Germline CDR1 SGHRS, CDR2 YFSETQ. J gave up 2 bases and V 4 bases, and 8 bases lay outside the gene matches. This CDR3 spans 17 amino acids. The CDR3 DNA follows: TGCGCCAGCAGCCCCCTAGCGGGGGGGTTTAACACAGATACGCAGTATTTT. This encodes CASSPLAGGFNTDTQYF. The full variable domain, with the rest looked up from reference TRBV5-1 and TRBJ2-3, is KAGVTQTPRYLIKTRGQQVTLSCSPISGHRSVSWYQQTPGQGLQFLFEYFSETQRNKGNFPGRFSGRQFSNSRSEMNVSTLELGDSALYLCASSPLAGGFNTDTQYFGPGTRLTVL.

The CDR3 nucleotides read TGCGCCAGCAGCCAATTGCTCAGTTCCCCGAACACTGAAGCTTTCTTT. Residues: CASSQLLSSPNTEAFF. The V and J genes are TRBV4-3 and TRBJ1-1; D call uncertain. V shed 2 bases and J shed 1 base, with 14 bases lying between them. Germline lookup yields CDR1 LGHNA and CDR2 YSLEER. This CDR3 contains 16 residues.

J is TRBJ2-7 and V is TRBV2; no firm D call. Germline assignment: CDR1 SNHLY and CDR2 FYNNEI. Trimming removed 4 bases at V and 6 bases at J, with 13 bases between. CDR3 length: 13 amino acids. CDR3 coding DNA: TGTGCCAGCAGTGGCGCCCGGATGGGCGAGCAGTACTTC. Protein: CASSGARMGEQYF.

J is TRBJ1-2 and V is TRBV6-5, with D possibly matching TRBD1 (6 bases). V lost 4 bases and J lost 8, with 17 bases in between. This CDR3 contains 14 residues. CDR1 and CDR2 (germline): MNHEY, SVGAGI. The CDR3 reads CASSSRMGAVGYTF. The CDR3 bases are TGTGCCAGCAGTTCCCGAATGGGGGCGGTGGGCTACACCTTC.

This sequence joins TRBV27 and TRBJ1-6, with D unclear. Germline lookup yields CDR1 MNHEY and CDR2 SMNVEV (reference sequence). The CDR3 totals 16 residues. The ends were cut back, 4 bases at V and 0 bases at J, with 10 bases in the middle. CDR3 in DNA: TGTGCCAGCAGTTCCGGGGAAGGCTCCTATAATTCACCCCTCCACTTT. As protein: CASSSGEGSYNSPLHF.

The CDR3 DNA follows: TGTGCCAGCACTGTCCCCGGATACAATGAGCAGTTCTTC. Amino acids: CASTVPGYNEQFF. The V gene is TRBV6-5, the J gene TRBJ2-1; no firm D call. The V end lost 7 bases, the J end lost 4 bases, and 11 bases lay between the germline ends. The CDR3 is made up of 13 amino acids. CDR1 and CDR2 (germline): MNHEY, SVGAGI.

This chain connects TRBV14 to TRBJ2-5; D possibly matches TRBD1 or TRBD2 (6 bases each). The germline V and J ends were trimmed by 1 base and 5 bases, with 14 bases remaining between them. The CDR3 extends over 15 amino acids. Germline V CDR1 and CDR2: SGHDN, FVKESK. CDR3 coding DNA: TGTGCCAGCAGCCAAGTAGGGGGGCCAGGGGAGACCCAGTACTTC. As protein: CASSQVGGPGETQYF.

The chain combines TRBV5-6 with TRBJ1-6, with D possibly being TRBD1 (6 bases). The CDR3 is made up of 13 amino acids. Germline values: CDR1 SGHDT, CDR2 YYEEEE. The ends were cut back, 2 bases at V and 14 bases at J, with 14 bases in the middle. The CDR3 DNA reads as TGTGCCAGCAGCTTTGGACAGCATAGTACCCTCCACTTT. Translation: CASSFGQHSTLHF.

The genes are TRBV4-1 and TRBJ2-1; 11 bases match TRBD2. The V gene end was trimmed by 5 bases and the J gene end by 9 bases; junction bases not matched to a gene: 12. The CDR3 sequence is 16 residues long. Germline V gene data show CDR1 as MGHRA and CDR2 as YSYEKL. The CDR3 region has the DNA TGCGCCAGCAGCTACATAGCGGGGGGGACTAAAGCTGAGCAGTTCTTC. Protein sequence: CASSYIAGGTKAEQFF.

The chain links TRBV5-8 to TRBJ1-5, with D perhaps TRBD1 (5 bases). Trimming pared 4 bases from V and 3 bases from J, leaving 14 bases between. CDR3 length: 15 amino acids. The germline V gene encodes CDR1 SGHTS and CDR2 YDEGEE. Here the CDR3 DNA reads TGTGCCAGCAGCCCGCGGGGGTTCTACAATCAGCCCCAGCATTTT. Translated, it gives CASSPRGFYNQPQHF.

This rearrangement joins TRBV15 to TRBJ1-5, with TRBD1 matching 10 bases. V was pared by 0 bases and J by 5 bases, with 16 bases of the junction left unmatched. CDR3 length equals 20 residues. Germline CDR1 reads LNHNV; CDR2 reads YYDKDF (reference sequence). Written as DNA, the CDR3 is TGTGCCACCAGCAGAGATCCCTACTCGACAGGGGGCGGGGGATATCAGCCCCAGCATTTT. Translated, it gives CATSRDPYSTGGGGYQPQHF.

This sequence joins TRBV5-1 and TRBJ2-7, with D perhaps matching TRBD2 (6 bases). Looked up from germline, CDR1 is SGHRS and CDR2 is YFSETQ. Deletions cut 7 bases from V and 2 bases from J, with 10 bases between. The CDR3 is 12 amino acids. The CDR3 bases are TGCGCCAGCCGGACTATGCCCTACGAGCAGTACTTC. Encoded protein: CASRTMPYEQYF.

This clone was seen just once. Different DNA sequences within this sample yield the same CDR3. The chain recombines TRBV29-1 with TRBJ1-4; D is unclear. The CDR3 covers 13 residues. The V end was cut by 1 base, the J end by 0 bases, with 3 bases between. Germline V lookup: CDR1 SQVTM, CDR2 ANQGSEA. CDR3: CSVEGATNEKLFF. CDR3 DNA: TGCAGCGTTGAAGGTGCAACTAATGAAAAACTGTTTTTT.

V and J are TRBV19 and TRBJ1-6; D remains ambiguous. Germline-derived CDR1 and CDR2 are LNHDA and SQIVND (reference sequence). The CDR3 has 15 amino acids. V was clipped by 5 bases and J by 0 bases, with 8 bases between them. For the CDR3, the DNA is TGTGCCAGTAGTGGCAGGAGCTCCTATAATTCACCCCTCCACTTT. Its protein is CASSGRSSYNSPLHF.

In its sample, this clone was seen a few times. The DNA for the CDR3 is TGTGCCAGCAGCCATGGGGGGGCCACAGATACGCAGTATTTT. Its translation is CASSHGGATDTQYF. This sequence joins TRBV7-9 and TRBJ2-3; TRBD2 might be the D (7 bases). Trimming cost V 5 bases and J 2 bases, with 11 bases left between them. The CDR3 is 14 amino acids. Germline V gene data show CDR1 as SEHNR and CDR2 as FQNEAQ (reference sequence). Full variable domain (rest looked up from reference TRBV7-9 and TRBJ2-3): DTGVSQNPRHKITKRGQNVTFRCDPISEHNRLYWYRQTLGQGPEFLTYFQNEAQLEKSRLLSDRFSAERPKGSFSTLEIQRTEQGDSAMYLCASSHGGATDTQYFGPGTRLTVL.

The V and J genes are TRBV4-1 and TRBJ2-1; TRBD1 agrees at 11 bases. Trimming cost V 9 bases and J 7 bases; bases outside gene matches: 8. The CDR3 runs to 14 residues. From germline, CDR1 is MGHRA and CDR2 YSYEKL. The CDR3 region is CASHAGTGGNEQFF. The CDR3 DNA is TGCGCCAGTCACGCCGGGACAGGGGGGAATGAGCAGTTCTTC.